This T cell receptor (beta chain) was retrieved from a study of blood T cells in healthy people across ages. Germline V gene lookup returns CDR1 MNHEY and CDR2 SVGEGT. Deletions cut 8 bases from V and 7 bases from J, with 20 bases between. The CDR3 sequence is 15 residues long. Alongside a J-beta primer mix, a sample-barcoded 5' primer served in a second PCR lasting about 7 to 11 cycles. Unique molecular identifiers of 12 random nucleotides labeled each cDNA. MiXCR was run by TCRdb on the 5' RACE reads, yielding one entry per CDR3 protein. The sample has 540,000 or so distinct CDR3 sequences; about 24% are singletons. Whole-study findings and limits: Age brought a roughly linear fall in TCR beta diversity measured per million T cells.

Each donor had roughly 10 milliliters of peripheral blood drawn. This clonotype was observed a handful of times. No antigen is known for it. The sample was also reused in another study, on T cells of mothers and their children. That source reports: T cell clones that were persistent and microchimeric went undetected.

The sequenced sample was blood. The V gene is TRBV6-2 or TRBV6-3, the J gene TRBJ1-4; no clear D. The clonotype was recovered from a boy younger than 18 in good health. The CDR3 is CASDRGPTSVEKLFF. The CDR3 DNA reads TGTGCCAGCGACCGGGGTCCCACGTCCGTTGAAAAACTGTTTTTT.